This passage covers 7 T cell receptor beta chains from one sample sequenced in a study of blood T cell repertoires in COVID-19. Libraries were prepared by immunoSEQ multiplex PCR; TCRdb keeps only in-frame clonotypes and omits some of them. The sample includes about 480,000 clones, 80% to 90% of them seen just once. Sequenced: peripheral blood. The receptors shown here come from a woman under 40 with acute or convalescent COVID-19.

The rearrangement uses TRBV7-3 and TRBJ2-1, with 7 bases lining up with TRBD1. This CDR3 comprises 14 residues. V lost 2 bases, J lost 4 bases, and 2 bases stayed unmatched. Per germline, CDR1 SGHTA and CDR2 FQGTGA. The DNA for the CDR3 is TGTGCCAGCAGCTTAGGGACAGAATACAATGAGCAGTTCTTC. This codes for CASSLGTEYNEQFF.

This chain connects TRBV11-2 to TRBJ2-7, with TRBD1 matching 9 bases. The V and J ends lost 4 bases and 5 bases, in that order; junction bases with no gene match: 6. The CDR3 is made up of 14 amino acids. Germline lookup yields CDR1 SGHAT and CDR2 FQNNGV. The CDR3 nucleotides read TGTGCCAGCAGCTCAGGACAGGGGAGTAACGAGCAGTACTTC. It codes for CASSSGQGSNEQYF.

This clone was recorded once. The rearrangement joins TRBV3-1 (or the pseudogene TRBV3-2) to TRBJ2-3, with no clear D. Per the germline V gene, CDR1 is LGHDT and CDR2 is YNNKEL (reference sequence). V was clipped by 3 bases and J by 6 bases, with 13 bases between them. This CDR3 is built from 14 residues. The CDR3 nucleotides are TGTGCCAGCAGCCACTTTACTGCCTGGGATACGCAGTATTTT. The encoded protein is CASSHFTAWDTQYF.

The chain is built from TRBV2 and TRBJ2-4, with 8 bases lining up with TRBD1. This CDR3 comprises 16 residues. V lost 6 bases, J lost 1 base, and 8 bases stayed unmatched. The germline CDR1 and CDR2 sequences are SNHLY and FYNNEI. This chain's CDR3 is CASRKYRGEAKNIQYF. Here the CDR3 DNA reads TGTGCCAGCAGAAAATACAGGGGGGAGGCCAAAAACATTCAGTACTTC.

As concerns this clone: This sample also contains other DNA sequences that code for the same CDR3. The V gene is TRBV28, the J gene TRBJ1-5; D might be TRBD1 (6 bases). The V end was cut by 1 base, the J end by 7 bases, with 11 bases between. This CDR3 region has 14 residues. CDR1 and CDR2 from the germline V gene are MDHEN and SYDVKM. The CDR3 loop reads CASSLSGGGQPQHF. The CDR3 DNA follows: TGTGCCAGCAGTTTATCGGGGGGCGGGCAGCCCCAGCATTTT.

This clone was recorded once. V usage is TRBV19 and J usage is TRBJ1-2, with TRBD1 matching over 8 bases. The V gene end was trimmed by 4 bases and the J gene end by 5 bases; junction bases not matched to a gene: 9. The germline V gene has CDR1 LNHDA and CDR2 SQIVND (reference sequence). This CDR3 has 15 amino acids. The CDR3: CASSSITGGGYGYTF. As DNA, the CDR3 is TGTGCCAGTAGTAGTATAACAGGGGGAGGTTATGGCTACACCTTC.

The chain joins TRBV5-6 to TRBJ2-4; D possibly corresponds to TRBD2 (6 bases). The CDR3 totals 17 residues. Germline CDR1 and CDR2: SGHDT and YYEEEE. V was pared by 7 bases and J by 0 bases, with 20 bases between. CDR3 in DNA: TGTGCCAGCGGATCCTGGGACTTACAGTTAGCCAAAAACATTCAGTACTTC. As protein: CASGSWDLQLAKNIQYF.